The T cell receptor beta chain described here comes from a study of radiotherapy plus CTLA-4 blockade in lung cancer. Data came from immunoSEQ multiplex PCR; TCRdb stores just in-frame clones and leaves some out. The sample includes about 110,000 clones, approximately 80% seen only once; the top ten take 2.5% to 3.5%. V lost 1 base to trimming and J lost 3 bases, with 16 bases between them. The CDR3 covers 16 residues. The germline gives CDR1 SGHAT, CDR2 FQDESV (reference sequence). Focal radiation and CTLA-4 blockade (ipilimumab) were tested in chemo-refractory metastatic non-small-cell lung cancer patients.

The rearrangement joins TRBV11-1 to TRBJ2-7, with D tentatively TRBD1 or TRBD2 (6 bases each). The input for sequencing was peripheral blood, taken from a patient treated with radiotherapy plus ipilimumab. The sequence came from a human donor with non-small cell lung cancer that progressed on radiotherapy plus ipilimumab. Some clones in this sample may be carry-over from other donors' samples. For the CDR3, the DNA is TGTGCCAGCAGCTTAGGCCCAGGGGAGGAGTACTACGAGCAGTACTTC. Its translation is CASSLGPGEEYYEQYF.